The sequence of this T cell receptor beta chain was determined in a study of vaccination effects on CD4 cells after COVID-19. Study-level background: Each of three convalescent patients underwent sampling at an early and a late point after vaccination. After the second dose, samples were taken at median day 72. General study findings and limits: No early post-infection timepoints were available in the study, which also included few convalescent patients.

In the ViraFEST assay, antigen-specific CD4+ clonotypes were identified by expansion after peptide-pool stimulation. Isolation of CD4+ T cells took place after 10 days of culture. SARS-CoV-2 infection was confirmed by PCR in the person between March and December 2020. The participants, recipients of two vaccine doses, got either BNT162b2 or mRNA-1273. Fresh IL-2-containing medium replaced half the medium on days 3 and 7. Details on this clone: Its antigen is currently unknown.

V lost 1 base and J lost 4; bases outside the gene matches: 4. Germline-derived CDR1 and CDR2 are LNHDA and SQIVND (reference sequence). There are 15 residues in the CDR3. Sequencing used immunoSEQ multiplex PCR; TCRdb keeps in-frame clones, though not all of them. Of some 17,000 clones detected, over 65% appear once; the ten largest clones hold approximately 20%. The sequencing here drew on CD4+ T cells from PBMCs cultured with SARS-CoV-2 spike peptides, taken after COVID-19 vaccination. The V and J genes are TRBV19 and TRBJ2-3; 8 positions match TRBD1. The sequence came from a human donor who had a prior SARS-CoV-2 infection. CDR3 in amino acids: CASSIVQGAADTQYF. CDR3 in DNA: TGTGCCAGTAGTATAGTCCAGGGGGCTGCAGATACGCAGTATTTT.